The 3 T cell receptor delta chains below were found in one sample sequenced in a study of gamma-delta chains in newborns, infants, children. TCRdb re-called clones from the reads using CATT. The sample yields thousands of delta-chain clones, approximately 5.2% seen once. What was sequenced was blood. The receptors here all came from a child who was a newborn, infant or young child, either healthy, febrile or measles-vaccinated (not recorded which).

This clone was observed a handful of times. At residue 12, the TCRdb protein departs from the DNA translation, so the protein shown here was derived from the DNA itself. The rearrangement links TRDV2 to TRDJ3; 9 nucleotides align to TRDD3. The CDR3 is 18 residues long. Per the germline V gene, CDR1 is GEAIGNYY and CDR2 is EKD. The CDR3 is CACDRLGESSWETRQMFF. The CDR3, as DNA: TGTGCCTGTGACCGACTGGGGGAAAGCTCCTGGGAAACCCGACAGATGTTTTTC.

This clone is medium-sized (0.01 to 0.1%) by share. This rearrangement joins TRDV1 to TRDJ2, with D unclear. The CDR3 loop spans 12 amino acids. From germline, CDR1 is TSWWSYY and CDR2 QGS. Trimming took off 4 bases at V and 6 bases at J, with 6 bases between the two ends. In DNA form, the CDR3 reads TGTGCTCTTGGGGTAGGGGCAGCACAACTCTTCTTT. Translated: CALGVGAAQLFF.

With regard to this clone: This clone may be a read error of a much larger clone one base away. CDR3 sequence (DNA): TGTGCCTGTGACCCTGTACTGGGGGATACGGCGGCGTATTCAGCACAACTCTTCTTT. Residues: CACDPVLGDTAAYSAQLFF. This rearrangement joins TRDV2 to TRDJ2; 13 bases align to TRDD3. Since TCRdb gives no J gene, matching the DNA to germline was used here to assign it. J lost 6 bases, V lost 3 bases, and 15 bases had no gene match. Germline-derived CDR1 and CDR2 are GEAIGNYY and EKD. There are 19 residues in the CDR3.